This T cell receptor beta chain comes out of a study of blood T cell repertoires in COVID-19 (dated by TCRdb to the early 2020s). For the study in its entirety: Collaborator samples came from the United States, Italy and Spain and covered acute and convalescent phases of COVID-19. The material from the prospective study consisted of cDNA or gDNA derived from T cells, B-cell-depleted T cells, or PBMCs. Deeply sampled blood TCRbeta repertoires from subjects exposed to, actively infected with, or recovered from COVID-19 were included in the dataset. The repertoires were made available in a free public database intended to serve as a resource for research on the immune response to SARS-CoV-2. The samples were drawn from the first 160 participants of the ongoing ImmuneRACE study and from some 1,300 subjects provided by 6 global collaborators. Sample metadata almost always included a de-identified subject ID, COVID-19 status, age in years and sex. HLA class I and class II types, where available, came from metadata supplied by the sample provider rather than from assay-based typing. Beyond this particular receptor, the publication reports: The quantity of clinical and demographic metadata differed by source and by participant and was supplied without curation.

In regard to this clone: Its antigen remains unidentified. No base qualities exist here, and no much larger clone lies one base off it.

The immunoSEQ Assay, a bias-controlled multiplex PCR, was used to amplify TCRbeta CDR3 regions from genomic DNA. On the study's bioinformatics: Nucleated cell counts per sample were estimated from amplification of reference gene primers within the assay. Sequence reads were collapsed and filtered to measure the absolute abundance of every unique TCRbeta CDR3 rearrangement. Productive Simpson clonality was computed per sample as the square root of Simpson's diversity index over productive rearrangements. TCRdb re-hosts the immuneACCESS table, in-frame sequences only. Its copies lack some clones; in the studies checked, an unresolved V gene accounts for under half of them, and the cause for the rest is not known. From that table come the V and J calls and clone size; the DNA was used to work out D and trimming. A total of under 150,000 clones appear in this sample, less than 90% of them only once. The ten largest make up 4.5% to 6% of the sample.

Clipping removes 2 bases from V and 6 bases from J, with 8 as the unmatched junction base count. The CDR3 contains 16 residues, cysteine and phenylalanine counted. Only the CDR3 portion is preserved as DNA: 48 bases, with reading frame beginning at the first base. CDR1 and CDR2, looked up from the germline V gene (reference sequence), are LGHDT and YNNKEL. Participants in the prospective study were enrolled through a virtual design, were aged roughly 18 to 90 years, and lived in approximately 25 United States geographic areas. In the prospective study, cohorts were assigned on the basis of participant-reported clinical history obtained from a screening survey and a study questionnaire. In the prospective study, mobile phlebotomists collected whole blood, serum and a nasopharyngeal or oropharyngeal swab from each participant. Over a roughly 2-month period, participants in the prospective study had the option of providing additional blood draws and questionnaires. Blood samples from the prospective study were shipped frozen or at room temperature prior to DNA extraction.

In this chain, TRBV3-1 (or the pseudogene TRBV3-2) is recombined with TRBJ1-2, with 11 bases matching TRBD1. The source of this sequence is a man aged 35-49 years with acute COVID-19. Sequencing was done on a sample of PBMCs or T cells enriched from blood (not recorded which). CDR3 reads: CASSQSGDRGSHGYTF. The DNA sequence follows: TGTGCCAGCAGCCAAAGTGGGGACAGGGGGAGTCATGGCTACACCTTC.